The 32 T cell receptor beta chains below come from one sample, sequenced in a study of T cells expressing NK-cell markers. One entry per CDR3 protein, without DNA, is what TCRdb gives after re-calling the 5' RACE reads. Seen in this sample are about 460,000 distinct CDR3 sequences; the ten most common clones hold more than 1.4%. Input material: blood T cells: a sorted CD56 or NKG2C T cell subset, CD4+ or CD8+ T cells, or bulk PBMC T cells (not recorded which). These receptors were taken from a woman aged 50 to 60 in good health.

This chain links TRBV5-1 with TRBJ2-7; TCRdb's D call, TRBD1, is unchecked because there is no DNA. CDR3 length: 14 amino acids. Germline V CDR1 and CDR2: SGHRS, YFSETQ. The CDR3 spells CASSTEGVGYEQYF. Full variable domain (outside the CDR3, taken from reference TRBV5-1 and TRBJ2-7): KAGVTQTPRYLIKTRGQQVTLSCSPISGHRSVSWYQQTPGQGLQFLFEYFSETQRNKGNFPGRFSGRQFSNSRSEMNVSTLELGDSALYLCASSTEGVGYEQYFGPGTRLTVT.

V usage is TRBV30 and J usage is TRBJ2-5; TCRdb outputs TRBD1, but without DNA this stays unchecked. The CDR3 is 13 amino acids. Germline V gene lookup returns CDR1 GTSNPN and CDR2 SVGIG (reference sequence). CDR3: CAWSPGLQETQYF.

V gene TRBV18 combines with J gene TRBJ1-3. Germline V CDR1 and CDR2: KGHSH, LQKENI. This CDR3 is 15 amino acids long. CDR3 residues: CATLMVPSSGNTIYF.

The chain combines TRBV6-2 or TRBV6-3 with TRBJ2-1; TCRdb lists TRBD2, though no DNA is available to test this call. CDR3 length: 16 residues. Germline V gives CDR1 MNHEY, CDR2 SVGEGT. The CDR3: CASSYPGLGGNNEQFF.

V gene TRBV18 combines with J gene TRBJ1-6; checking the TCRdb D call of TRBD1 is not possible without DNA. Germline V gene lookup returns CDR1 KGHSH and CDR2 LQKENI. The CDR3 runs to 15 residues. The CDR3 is CASSPDRGNNSPLHF. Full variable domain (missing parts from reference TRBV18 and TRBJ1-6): NAGVMQNPRHLVRRRGQEARLRCSPMKGHSHVYWYRQLPEEGLKFMVYLQKENIIDESGMPKERFSAEFPKEGPSILRIQQVVRGDSAAYFCASSPDRGNNSPLHFGNGTRLTVT.

CDR3: CASSPGQPQYF. This chain joins TRBV5-1 and TRBJ2-3; without DNA, the TCRdb call of TRBD1 cannot be checked. The CDR3 totals 11 residues. CDR1 is SGHRS and CDR2 is YFSETQ in the germline V gene.

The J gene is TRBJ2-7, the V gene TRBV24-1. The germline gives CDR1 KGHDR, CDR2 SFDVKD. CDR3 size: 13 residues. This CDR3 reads CATSGVARREQYF.

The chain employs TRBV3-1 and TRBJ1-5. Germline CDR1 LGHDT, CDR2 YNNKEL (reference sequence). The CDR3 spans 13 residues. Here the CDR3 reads CASSQLGNQPQHF.

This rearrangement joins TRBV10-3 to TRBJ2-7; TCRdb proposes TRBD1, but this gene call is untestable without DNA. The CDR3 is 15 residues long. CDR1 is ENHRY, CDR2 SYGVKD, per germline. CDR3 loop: CAISESTGGAGEQYF.

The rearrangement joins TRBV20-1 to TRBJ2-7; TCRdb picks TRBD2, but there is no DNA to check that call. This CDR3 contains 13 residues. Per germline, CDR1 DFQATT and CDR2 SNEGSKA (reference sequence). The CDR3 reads CSAQRDSAYEQYF.

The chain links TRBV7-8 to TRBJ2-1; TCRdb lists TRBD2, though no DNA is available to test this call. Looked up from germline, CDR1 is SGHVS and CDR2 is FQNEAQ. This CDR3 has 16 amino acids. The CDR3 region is CASTGGALAGVREQFF.

The CDR3 here is CASSLNLSGNRFF. The V call is TRBV11-1, the J call TRBJ2-1. Looked up from germline, CDR1 is SGHAT and CDR2 is FQDESV (reference sequence). The length of the CDR3 is 13 residues.

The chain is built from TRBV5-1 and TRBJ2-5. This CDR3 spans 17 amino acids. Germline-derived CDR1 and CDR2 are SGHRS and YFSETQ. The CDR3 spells CASSSPKTTLDKETQYF.

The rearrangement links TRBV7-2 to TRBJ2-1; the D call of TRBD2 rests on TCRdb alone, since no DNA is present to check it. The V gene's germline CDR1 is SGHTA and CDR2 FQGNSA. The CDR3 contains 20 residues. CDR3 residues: CASSSSSGSFSRDSYNEQFF.

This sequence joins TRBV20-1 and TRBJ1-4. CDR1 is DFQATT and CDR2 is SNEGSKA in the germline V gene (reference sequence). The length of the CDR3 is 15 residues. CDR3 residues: CSATTSGLPNEKLFF.

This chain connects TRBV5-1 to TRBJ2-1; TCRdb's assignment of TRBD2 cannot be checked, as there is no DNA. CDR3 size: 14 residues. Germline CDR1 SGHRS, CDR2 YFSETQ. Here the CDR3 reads CASSLLLGGRAGFF.

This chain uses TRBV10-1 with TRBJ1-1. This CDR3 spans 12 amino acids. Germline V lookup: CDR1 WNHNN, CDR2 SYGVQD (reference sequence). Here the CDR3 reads CAPHKTNTEAFF.

CDR3 sequence: CASSLDPATSSYNEQFF. The genes are TRBV5-1 and TRBJ2-1. The germline gives CDR1 SGHRS, CDR2 YFSETQ. This CDR3 has 17 amino acids.

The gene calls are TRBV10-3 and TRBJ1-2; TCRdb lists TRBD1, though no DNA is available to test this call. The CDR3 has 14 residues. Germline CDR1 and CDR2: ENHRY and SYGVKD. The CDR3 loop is CAISVGQGERGYTF.

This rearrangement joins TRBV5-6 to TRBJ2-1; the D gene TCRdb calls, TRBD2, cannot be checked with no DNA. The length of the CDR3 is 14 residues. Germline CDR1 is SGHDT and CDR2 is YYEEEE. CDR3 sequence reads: CASSLVWENNEQFF. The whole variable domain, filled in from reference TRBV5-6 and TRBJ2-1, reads DAGVTQSPTHLIKTRGQQVTLRCSPKSGHDTVSWYQQALGQGPQFIFQYYEEEERQRGNFPDRFSGHQFPNYSSELNVNALLLGDSALYLCASSLVWENNEQFFGPGTRLTVL.

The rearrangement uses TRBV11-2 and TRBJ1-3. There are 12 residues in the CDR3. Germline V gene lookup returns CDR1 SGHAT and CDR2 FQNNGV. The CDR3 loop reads CASSWDSTTIYF. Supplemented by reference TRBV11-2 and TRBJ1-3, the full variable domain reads EAGVAQSPRYKIIEKRQSVAFWCNPISGHATLYWYQQILGQGPKLLIQFQNNGVVDDSQLPKDRFSAERLKGVDSTLKIQPAKLEDSAVYLCASSWDSTTIYFGEGSWLTVV.

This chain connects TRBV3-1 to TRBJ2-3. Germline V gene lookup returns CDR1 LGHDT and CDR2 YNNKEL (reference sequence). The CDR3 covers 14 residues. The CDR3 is CASSQSVFTDTQYF.

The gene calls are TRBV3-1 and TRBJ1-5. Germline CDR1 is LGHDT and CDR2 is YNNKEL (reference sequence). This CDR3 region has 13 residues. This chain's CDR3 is CASSQGDEWPQHF.

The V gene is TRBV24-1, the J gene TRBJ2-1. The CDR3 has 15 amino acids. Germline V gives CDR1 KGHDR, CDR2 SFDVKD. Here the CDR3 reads CATSDLGPENNEQFF.

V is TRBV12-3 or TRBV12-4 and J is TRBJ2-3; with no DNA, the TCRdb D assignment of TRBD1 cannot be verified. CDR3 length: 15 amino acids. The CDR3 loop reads CASSPRDRSTDTQYF.

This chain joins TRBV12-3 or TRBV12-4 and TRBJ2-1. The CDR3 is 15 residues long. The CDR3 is CASSLSGSSYNEQFF.

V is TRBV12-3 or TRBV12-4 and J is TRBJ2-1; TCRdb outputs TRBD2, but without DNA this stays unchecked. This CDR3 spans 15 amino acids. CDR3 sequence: CASRGLAGGQGEQFF.

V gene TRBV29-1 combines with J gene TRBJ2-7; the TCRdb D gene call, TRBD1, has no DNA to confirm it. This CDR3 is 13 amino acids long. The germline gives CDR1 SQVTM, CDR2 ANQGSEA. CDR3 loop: CSVRGQGIDEQYF.

This CDR3 reads CSVGGKNEKLFF. The genes are TRBV29-1 and TRBJ1-4; no DNA is available, so the TRBD1 call from TCRdb remains unchecked. This CDR3 is 12 amino acids long. CDR1 and CDR2 from the germline V gene are SQVTM and ANQGSEA.

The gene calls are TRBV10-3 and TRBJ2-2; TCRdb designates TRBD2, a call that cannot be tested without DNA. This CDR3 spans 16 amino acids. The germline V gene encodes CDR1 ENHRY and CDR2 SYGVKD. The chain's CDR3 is CATYRTSGRVTGELFF.

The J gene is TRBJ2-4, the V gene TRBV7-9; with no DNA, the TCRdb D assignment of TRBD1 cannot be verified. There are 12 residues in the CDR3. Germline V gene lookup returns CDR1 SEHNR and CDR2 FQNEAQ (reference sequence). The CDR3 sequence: CASSFYPGIQYF. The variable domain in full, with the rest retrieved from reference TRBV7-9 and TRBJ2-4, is DTGVSQNPRHKITKRGQNVTFRCDPISEHNRLYWYRQTLGQGPEFLTYFQNEAQLEKSRLLSDRFSAERPKGSFSTLEIQRTEQGDSAMYLCASSFYPGIQYFGAGTRLSVL.

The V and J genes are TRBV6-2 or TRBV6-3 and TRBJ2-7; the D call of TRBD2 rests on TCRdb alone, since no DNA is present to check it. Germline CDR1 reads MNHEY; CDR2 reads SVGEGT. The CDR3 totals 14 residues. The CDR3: CASSLSGRAGEQYF.